Following are 18 T cell receptor beta chains from one sample sequenced in a study of patients and donors after allogeneic stem cell transplantation. TCRdb ran MiXCR on the RT-PCR reads and lists one entry per CDR3 protein. The sample yields over 350,000 distinct CDR3 sequences, around 15% seen once. What was sequenced was blood, either unsorted or a sorted T cell fraction (not recorded which). These receptors all come from a human donor who was either an allogeneic HSCT recipient or a stem cell or donor lymphocyte infusion donor (not recorded which). It is not recorded whose cells these are; they may come from a transplant donor.

The V and J genes are TRBV29-1 and TRBJ1-2; 10 bases map to TRBD1. Per the germline V gene, CDR1 is SQVTM and CDR2 is ANQGSEA. CDR3 size: 15 residues. The ends lost 3 bases at V and 1 base at J; junction bases unmatched: 5. This chain's CDR3 is CSVDDRGRVNYGYTF. Here the CDR3 DNA reads TGCAGCGTTGATGACAGGGGGCGAGTTAACTATGGCTACACCTTC.

This clonotype was observed many times. The chain couples TRBV4-1 to TRBJ2-2; TRBD2 might be the D (5 bases). Germline V gives CDR1 MGHRA, CDR2 YSYEKL. This CDR3 contains 14 residues. Trimming pared 0 bases from V and 7 bases from J, leaving 9 bases between. The CDR3 reads CASSQELGVGELFF. DNA of the CDR3: TGCGCCAGCAGCCAAGAGCTCGGGGTCGGGGAGCTGTTTTTT.

For this clonotype: This may stem from a read error, because a much larger clone lies one nucleotide away. This rearrangement joins TRBV6-1 to TRBJ2-4, with 9 bases fitting TRBD1. The CDR3 contains 18 residues. Per germline, CDR1 MNHNS and CDR2 SASEGT. CDR3 region: CASSERQGVMLAKNLQYF. As DNA, the CDR3 is TGTGCCAGCAGTGAAAGACAGGGGGTGATGCTAGCCAAAAACCTTCAGTACTTC.

This chain links TRBV27 with TRBJ1-3; tentatively, D is TRBD1 (5 bases). The CDR3 spans 15 residues. The germline V and J ends were trimmed by 2 bases and 2 bases, with 10 bases remaining between them. Germline CDR1 is MNHEY and CDR2 is SMNVEV (reference sequence). In DNA, the CDR3 is TGTGCCAGCAGTTTAGAGGCAGGGCCTGGAAACACCATATATTTT. Protein: CASSLEAGPGNTIYF.

The chain joins TRBV29-1 to TRBJ1-2; a possible D gene is TRBD1 (6 bases). Germline lookup yields CDR1 SQVTM and CDR2 ANQGSEA. V lost 4 bases, J lost 6 bases, and 21 bases lay in between. The CDR3 has 15 amino acids. CDR3 protein: CSVGIGTLGGHGYTF. DNA of the CDR3: TGCAGCGTTGGAATTGGGACATTGGGAGGACATGGCTACACCTTC.

This sequence joins TRBV25-1 and TRBJ2-7; D is unresolved. The V gene's germline CDR1 is MGHDK and CDR2 SYGVNS. The CDR3 spans 13 residues. Trimming cost V 4 bases and J 5 bases, with 12 bases left between them. The CDR3 here is CASSARPVDEQYF. CDR3 nucleotide sequence: TGTGCCAGCAGTGCTCGCCCTGTGGACGAGCAGTACTTC.

This clonotype was picked up many times. This chain joins TRBV30 and TRBJ1-1; no reliable D call. V was clipped by 0 bases and J by 1 base, with 6 bases between them. From germline, CDR1 is GTSNPN and CDR2 SVGIG (reference sequence). CDR3 size: 13 residues. CDR3 nucleotides: TGTGCCTGGAGTGTTCTGGGGAACACTGAAGCTTTCTTT. The encoded protein is CAWSVLGNTEAFF.

This clonotype was seen only a few times. The chain has TRBV4-3 and TRBJ1-4; TRBD1 matches at 7 bases. The J segment lost 7 bases and the V segment lost 3 bases, leaving 8 bases of the junction unmatched. The CDR3 length is 15 residues. CDR1 and CDR2 from the germline V gene are LGHNA and YSLEER. In nucleotides, the CDR3 is TGCGCCAGCAGCCAGGAGACAGGGCAGAGTGAAAAACTGTTTTTT. Translated, it gives CASSQETGQSEKLFF.

This clonotype was detected ten times or more. The chain is built from TRBV9 and TRBJ2-2; 13 bases fit TRBD2. V shed 7 bases and J 5 bases; nucleotides not matched to a gene: 5. Germline V gene lookup returns CDR1 SGDLS and CDR2 YYNGEE. CDR3 length equals 15 residues. CDR3 in DNA: TGTGCCAGCGAAGCGGGACTAGCGGGAACCGGGGAGCTGTTTTTT. It encodes CASEAGLAGTGELFF.

Comment on this clonotype: The junction and the germline gene differ at one end; a read error may be behind it. This sequence joins TRBV4-2 and TRBJ2-3; D is undetermined. The germline V gene has CDR1 LGHNA and CDR2 YNFKEQ. The CDR3 is 14 amino acids. The CDR3 sequence is CVSSYDGSTDTQYF. CDR3 nucleotides: TGTGTCAGCAGCTATGACGGTAGCACAGATACGCAGTATTTT.

This clonotype turned up a few times. This chain connects TRBV6-1 to TRBJ1-5; D gene unclear. The CDR3 totals 15 residues. The V and J ends lost 7 bases and 0 bases respectively, with 13 bases between them. Germline-derived CDR1 and CDR2 are MNHNS and SASEGT. The CDR3 DNA sequence: TGTGCCAGCATTAGGAGACTGTATAGCAATCAGCCCCAGCATTTT. It codes for CASIRRLYSNQPQHF.

This clonotype has more than one count but fewer than ten. This chain uses TRBV7-9 with TRBJ2-1, with TRBD1 matching over 9 bases. This CDR3 has 15 residues. V shed 7 bases and J 5 bases; nucleotides not matched to a gene: 9. CDR1 and CDR2 from the germline V gene are SEHNR and FQNEAQ (reference sequence). This chain's CDR3 is CASITPGTGHNEQFF. The CDR3, as DNA: TGTGCCAGCATCACCCCCGGGACAGGGCACAATGAGCAGTTCTTC.

This clonotype was picked up many times. This sequence joins TRBV10-3 and TRBJ1-2; 9 bases are shared with TRBD1. Germline values: CDR1 ENHRY, CDR2 SYGVKD. Trimming removed 10 bases from V and 2 bases from J; junction bases left unmatched: 8. CDR3 size: 14 residues. CDR3 sequence: CATTPGQGNYGYTF. The CDR3 nucleotides are TGTGCCACAACCCCGGGACAGGGAAACTATGGCTACACCTTC.

This chain connects TRBV18 to TRBJ1-6, with D possibly being TRBD1 (5 bases). This CDR3 has 16 residues. In germline, CDR1 is KGHSH, CDR2 LQKENI. Trimming left V 3 bases short and J 7 bases short, with 16 bases between. The CDR3 reads CASSPLDGGKNSPLHF. The CDR3 DNA is TGTGCCAGCTCACCTTTGGATGGGGGTAAGAATTCACCCCTCCACTTT.

By frequency in the sample, this clonotype is medium-sized. The gene calls are TRBV5-1 and TRBJ2-1, with 10 bases fitting TRBD2. This CDR3 spans 15 amino acids. The V and J ends lost 1 base and 9 bases, in that order; junction bases with no gene match: 7. CDR1 is SGHRS and CDR2 is YFSETQ in the germline V gene. CDR3 in DNA: TGCGCCAGCAGCTTGACTAGCGGGAATAACGGTGAGCAGTTCTTC. It codes for CASSLTSGNNGEQFF. The variable domain in full, with the rest retrieved from reference TRBV5-1 and TRBJ2-1, is KAGVTQTPRYLIKTRGQQVTLSCSPISGHRSVSWYQQTPGQGLQFLFEYFSETQRNKGNFPGRFSGRQFSNSRSEMNVSTLELGDSALYLCASSLTSGNNGEQFFGPGTRLTVL.

In this sample, this clonotype turned up many times. The CDR3 loop reads CASSAGANVLTF. CDR3 coding DNA: TGTGCCAGCAGTGCTGGGGCCAACGTCCTGACTTTC. The chain combines TRBV12-3 or TRBV12-4 with TRBJ2-6, with unresolved D. The germline V and J ends were trimmed by 5 bases and 2 bases, with 1 base remaining between them. The CDR3 consists of 12 residues.

The chain recombines TRBV3-1 with TRBJ2-7; 8 nucleotides match TRBD2. CDR1 is LGHDT, CDR2 YNNKEL, per germline (reference sequence). Trimming took 1 base from V and 3 from J; bases not matched to a gene: 11. This CDR3 is built from 17 residues. The CDR3 DNA reads TGTGCCAGCAGCCAAGGGGTACCTAGCGGGCCCCTCTACGAGCAGTACTTC. Its translation: CASSQGVPSGPLYEQYF.

V is TRBV29-1 and J is TRBJ2-1; D might be TRBD1 (6 bases). CDR1 and CDR2 (germline): SQVTM, ANQGSEA. Between the trimmed V and J ends, which lost 0 bases and 8 bases, there was a span of 26 bases. This CDR3 region has 18 residues. As DNA, the CDR3 is TGCAGCGTTGAAGATTGGGCCTTGAGGGGGACCCCTTCGGATGAGCAGTTCTTC. Translated, it gives CSVEDWALRGTPSDEQFF.